Sequencing of this TCR beta chain was carried out in a study of T cells after yellow fever vaccination. Notes on this clonotype: The target antigen is unknown.

Germline V gene sequence: CDR1 SGHDT, CDR2 YYEEEE. The CDR3 has 11 residues. V lost 1 base and J lost 6, with 4 bases in between. Regarding the study as a whole: The appearance of a small share of clonotypes in both CD4 and CD8 compartments was observed.

Conversion of TCR transcripts into cDNA relied on 5'RACE template switching, which added a universal primer site and UMIs. TCRdb re-called the 5' RACE reads with MiXCR, one entry per CDR3 protein. The sample contains hundreds of thousands of distinct CDR3 sequences, under 15% of which appear only once. Sample: CD4+ T cells sorted from PBMCs, taken 15 days after the yellow fever booster vaccination. The rearrangement uses TRBV5-6 and TRBJ1-1; D uncertain. The receptor comes from a young man who received the YFV17D yellow fever vaccine. The CDR3 DNA reads TGTGCCAGCAGCTTGACGTCTGAAGCTTTCTTT. Translating gives CASSLTSEAFF.